One and the same sample provided the 7 T cell receptor beta chains below, sequenced in a study of blood T cell dynamics during melanoma immunotherapy. Time point indicated: pre-treatment baseline. Method: immunoSEQ multiplex PCR; TCRdb's copy keeps in-frame clones and lacks some. Counted here are about 14,000 clones, around 86% occurring once; the ten biggest clones make up around 6%. The material sequenced was blood, taken from a patient treated with checkpoint blockade. All receptors come from a human donor with melanoma.

The rearrangement links TRBV5-1 to TRBJ2-7; D not certain. V lost 0 bases, J lost 7 bases, and 14 bases lay in between. Per germline, CDR1 SGHRS and CDR2 YFSETQ. The CDR3 runs to 14 residues. The CDR3 DNA follows: TGCGCCAGCAGCTTGGCGGACCGCTCTACGGAGCAGTACTTC. Its protein is CASSLADRSTEQYF. Combining the CDR3 with reference TRBV5-1 and TRBJ2-7 gives the whole variable domain KAGVTQTPRYLIKTRGQQVTLSCSPISGHRSVSWYQQTPGQGLQFLFEYFSETQRNKGNFPGRFSGRQFSNSRSEMNVSTLELGDSALYLCASSLADRSTEQYFGPGTRLTVT.

The chain recombines TRBV5-6 with TRBJ1-2; a weak D match, TRBD1 (6 bases). Trimming took off 4 bases at V and 2 bases at J, with 21 bases between the two ends. The CDR3 runs 17 residues. Germline CDR1 reads SGHDT; CDR2 reads YYEEEE. This CDR3 is CASSTFGRTGLNYGYTF. In DNA, the CDR3 is TGTGCCAGCAGCACTTTCGGGAGAACAGGGCTCAACTATGGCTACACCTTC.

This chain uses TRBV6-1 with TRBJ1-1; D is unclear. From germline, CDR1 is MNHNS and CDR2 SASEGT. This CDR3 comprises 13 residues. The germline V and J ends were trimmed by 4 bases and 1 base, with 7 bases remaining between them. CDR3: CASSGPSNTEAFF. As DNA, the CDR3 is TGTGCCAGCAGTGGGCCCTCGAACACTGAAGCTTTCTTT.

The chain has TRBV6-4 and TRBJ1-2; 7 bases are a match to TRBD1. Germline lookup yields CDR1 MRHNA and CDR2 SNTAGT. CDR3 length equals 15 residues. With 2 bases clipped from V and 5 bases from J, the junction kept 8 bases outside the gene matches. The CDR3 DNA reads as TGTGCCAGCAGTGACACCGGACAGGCGTTATATGGCTACACCTTC. Its translation is CASSDTGQALYGYTF.

This clone was found once. The chain employs TRBV10-3 and TRBJ1-2; 8 bases align to TRBD1. CDR1 and CDR2 from the germline V gene are ENHRY and SYGVKD. This CDR3 spans 13 amino acids. V was clipped by 4 bases and J by 7 bases; unmatched bases: 5. The CDR3 is CAISADREGGYTF. The CDR3 coding sequence is TGTGCCATCAGTGCGGACAGGGAGGGTGGCTACACCTTC.

The V call is TRBV20-1, the J call TRBJ1-2; D ambiguous. V lost 0 bases and J lost 7, with 6 bases in between. CDR1 and CDR2 from the germline V gene are DFQATT and SNEGSKA (reference sequence). CDR3 length equals 11 residues. In DNA, the CDR3 is TGCAGTGCTAGAGATCTCGGTGGCTACACCTTC. This encodes CSARDLGGYTF.

The V and J genes are TRBV4-1 and TRBJ1-2; TRBD1 matches 8 bases. The trim removed 2 bases at V and 4 bases at J, leaving 9 bases unmatched. Germline-derived CDR1 and CDR2 are MGHRA and YSYEKL. CDR3 length: 16 amino acids. The CDR3 loop reads CASSQRGGQGPYGYTF. The CDR3 DNA follows: TGCGCCAGCAGCCAAAGGGGTGGACAGGGACCCTATGGCTACACCTTC.